This T cell receptor beta chain stems from a study of cytomegalovirus exposure and HLA in healthy donors. J was trimmed by 1 base and V by 3 bases; bases with no gene match: 8. Germline values: CDR1 SGHTA, CDR2 FQGNSA. This CDR3 spans 16 amino acids. PCR amplification relied on 60 Vbeta primers (plus 13 Jbeta primers). The repertoire was sequenced with immunoSEQ multiplex PCR; TCRdb's copy has only in-frame clones and lacks some. This repertoire shows about 190,000 clones, more than 75% found once; its top ten account for 2% to 3%. Input material: PBMCs. This clonotype was obtained from a woman in her forties or fifties in good health and CMV-seropositive. The V call is TRBV7-2, the J call TRBJ2-5, with 7 positions matching TRBD2. For the CDR3, the DNA is TGTGCCAGCAGCTTTGGGCGGGGGTCCCTCCAAGAGACCCAGTACTTC. Protein: CASSFGRGSLQETQYF.